This T cell receptor (beta chain) originates from a study of shared clonotypes between healthy human individuals. The J segment lost 8 bases and the V segment lost 2 bases, leaving 18 bases of the junction unmatched. The CDR3 contains 18 residues. The V gene's germline CDR1 is SQVTM and CDR2 ANQGSEA. Study results and limitations: It was the non-shared clonotypes that had lower generation probabilities than clonotypes shared by all four donors.

The deep-level immunoSEQ assay was used. Clones were read by immunoSEQ multiplex PCR, and TCRdb kept only the in-frame ones, dropping some. The table lists millions of clones, approximately 95% of them singletons, with under 0.45% in the top ten. Turning to this clone: The antigen is unknown.

HIV-negative, healthy adults without recent acute infections or vaccinations were the donors. The chain joins TRBV29-1 to TRBJ1-2; 12 bases agree with TRBD1. Sequenced: naive CD4+ T cells from PBMCs. Subset of the sample: CD45RA+ positively selected. This TCR was recovered from a man in his late teens or twenties in good health. Some clones in this sample may be carry-over from other donors' samples. The CDR3 region has the DNA TGCAGCGTTGAATTAAGGCGGGGACAGGGGGCCCCCGGTTGGGGCTACACCTTC. Its protein product is CSVELRRGQGAPGWGYTF.